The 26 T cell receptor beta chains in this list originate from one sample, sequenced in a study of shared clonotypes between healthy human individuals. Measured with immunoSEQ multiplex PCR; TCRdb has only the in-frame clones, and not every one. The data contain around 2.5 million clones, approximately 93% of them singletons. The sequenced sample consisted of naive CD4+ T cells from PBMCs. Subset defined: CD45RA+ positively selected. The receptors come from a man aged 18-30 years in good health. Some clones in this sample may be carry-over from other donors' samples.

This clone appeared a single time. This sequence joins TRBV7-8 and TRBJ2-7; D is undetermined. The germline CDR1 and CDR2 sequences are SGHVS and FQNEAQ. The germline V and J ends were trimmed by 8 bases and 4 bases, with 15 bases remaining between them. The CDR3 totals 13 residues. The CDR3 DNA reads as TGTGCCAGCGCAACTCGGGTGGGTTACGAGCAGTACTTC. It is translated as CASATRVGYEQYF.

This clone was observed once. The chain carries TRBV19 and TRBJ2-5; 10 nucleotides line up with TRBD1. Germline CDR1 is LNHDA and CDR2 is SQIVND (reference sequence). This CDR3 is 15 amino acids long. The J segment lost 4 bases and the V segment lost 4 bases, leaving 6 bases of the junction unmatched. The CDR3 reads CASSKQGQGRETQYF. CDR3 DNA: TGTGCCAGTAGTAAACAGGGACAGGGGAGAGAGACCCAGTACTTC.

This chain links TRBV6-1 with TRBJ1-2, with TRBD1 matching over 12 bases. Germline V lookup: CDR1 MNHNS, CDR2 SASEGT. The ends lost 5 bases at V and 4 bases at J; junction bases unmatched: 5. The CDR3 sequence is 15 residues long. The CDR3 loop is CASSPGTGGFYGYTF. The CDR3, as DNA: TGTGCCAGCAGTCCCGGGACAGGGGGCTTCTATGGCTACACCTTC.

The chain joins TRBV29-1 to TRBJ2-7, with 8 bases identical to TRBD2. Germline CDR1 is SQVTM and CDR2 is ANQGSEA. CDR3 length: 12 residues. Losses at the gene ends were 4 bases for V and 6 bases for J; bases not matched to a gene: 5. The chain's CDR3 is CSVGSGIFEQYF. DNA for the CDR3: TGCAGCGTTGGTAGCGGGATATTCGAGCAGTACTTC.

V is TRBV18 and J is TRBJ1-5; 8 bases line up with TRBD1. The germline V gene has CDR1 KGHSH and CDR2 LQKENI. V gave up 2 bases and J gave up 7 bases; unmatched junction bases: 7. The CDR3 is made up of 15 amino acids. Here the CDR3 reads CASSPTTGEGQPQHF. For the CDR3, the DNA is TGTGCCAGCTCACCAACGACAGGGGAGGGACAGCCCCAGCATTTT.

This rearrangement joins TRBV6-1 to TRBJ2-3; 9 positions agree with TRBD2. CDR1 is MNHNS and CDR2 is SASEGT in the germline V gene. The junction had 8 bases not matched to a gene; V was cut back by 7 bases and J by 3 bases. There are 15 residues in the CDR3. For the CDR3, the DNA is TGTGCCAGCATAGCGGGAGATTCTTGGACAGATACGCAGTATTTT. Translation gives CASIAGDSWTDTQYF.

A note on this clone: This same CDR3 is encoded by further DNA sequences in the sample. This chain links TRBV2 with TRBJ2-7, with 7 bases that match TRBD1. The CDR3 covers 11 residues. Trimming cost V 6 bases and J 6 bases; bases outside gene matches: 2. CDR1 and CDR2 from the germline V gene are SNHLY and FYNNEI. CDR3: CASRRGLEQYF. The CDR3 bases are TGTGCCAGCAGAAGGGGGCTCGAGCAGTACTTC. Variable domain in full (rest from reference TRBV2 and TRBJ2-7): EPEVTQTPSHQVTQMGQEVILRCVPISNHLYFYWYRQILGQKVEFLVSFYNNEISEKSEIFDDQFSVERPDGSNFTLKIRSTKLEDSAMYFCASRRGLEQYFGPGTRLTVT.

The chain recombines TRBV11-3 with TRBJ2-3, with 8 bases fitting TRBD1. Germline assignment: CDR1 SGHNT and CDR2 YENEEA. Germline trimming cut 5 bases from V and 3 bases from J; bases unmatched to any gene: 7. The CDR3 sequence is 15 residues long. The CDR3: CASSRGQGGTDTQYF. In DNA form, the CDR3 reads TGTGCCAGCAGCCGAGGACAGGGCGGGACAGATACGCAGTATTTT.

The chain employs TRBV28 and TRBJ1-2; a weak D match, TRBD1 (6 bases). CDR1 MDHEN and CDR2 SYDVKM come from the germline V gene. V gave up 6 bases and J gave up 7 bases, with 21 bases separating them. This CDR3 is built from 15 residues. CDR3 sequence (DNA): TGTGCCAGCAGCCGTACACAGGGAGTAACGGGTGGCTACACCTTC. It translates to CASSRTQGVTGGYTF.

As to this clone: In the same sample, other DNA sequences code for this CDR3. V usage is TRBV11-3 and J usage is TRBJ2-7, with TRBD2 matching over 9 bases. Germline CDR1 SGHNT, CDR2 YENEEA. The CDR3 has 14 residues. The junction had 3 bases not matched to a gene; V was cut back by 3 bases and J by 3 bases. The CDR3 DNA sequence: TGTGCCAGCAGCTTGGATAGCGGGAGCTACGAGCAGTACTTC. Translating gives CASSLDSGSYEQYF. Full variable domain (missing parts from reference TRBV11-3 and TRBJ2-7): EAGVVQSPRYKIIEKKQPVAFWCNPISGHNTLYWYLQNLGQGPELLIRYENEEAVDDSQLPKDRFSAERLKGVDSTLKIQPAELGDSAVYLCASSLDSGSYEQYFGPGTRLTVT.

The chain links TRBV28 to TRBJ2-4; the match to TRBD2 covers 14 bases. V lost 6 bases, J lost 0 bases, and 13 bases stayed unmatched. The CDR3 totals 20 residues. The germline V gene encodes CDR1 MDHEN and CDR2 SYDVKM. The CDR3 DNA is TGTGCCAGCAGCTCTTGGGGACTAGCGGGAGATATCCGAGCCAAAAACATTCAGTACTTC. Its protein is CASSSWGLAGDIRAKNIQYF.

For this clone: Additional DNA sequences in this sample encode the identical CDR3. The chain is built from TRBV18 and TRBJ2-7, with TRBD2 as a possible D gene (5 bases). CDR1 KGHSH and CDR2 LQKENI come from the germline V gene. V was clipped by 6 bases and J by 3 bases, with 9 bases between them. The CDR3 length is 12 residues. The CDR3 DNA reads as TGTGCCAGCTCTCCAACTAGCTACGAGCAGTACTTC. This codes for CASSPTSYEQYF.

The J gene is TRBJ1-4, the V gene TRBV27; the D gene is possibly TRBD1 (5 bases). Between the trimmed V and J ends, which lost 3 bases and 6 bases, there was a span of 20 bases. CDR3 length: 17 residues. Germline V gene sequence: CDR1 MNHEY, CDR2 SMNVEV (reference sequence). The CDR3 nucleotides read TGTGCCAGCAGTTTCAAACGAACCAGGGCTGGGGATGAAAAACTGTTTTTT. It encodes CASSFKRTRAGDEKLFF.

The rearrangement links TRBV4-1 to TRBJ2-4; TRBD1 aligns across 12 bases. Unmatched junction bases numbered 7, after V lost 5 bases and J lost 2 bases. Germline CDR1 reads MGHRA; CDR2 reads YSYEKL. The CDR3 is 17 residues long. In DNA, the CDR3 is TGCGCCAGCAGCGGGACAGGGGGCGGTGGGTCCAAAAACATTCAGTACTTC. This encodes CASSGTGGGGSKNIQYF.

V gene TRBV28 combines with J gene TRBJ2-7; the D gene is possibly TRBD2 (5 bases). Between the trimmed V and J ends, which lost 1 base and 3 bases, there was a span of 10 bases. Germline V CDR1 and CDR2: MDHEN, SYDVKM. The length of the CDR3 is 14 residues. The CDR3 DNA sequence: TGTGCCAGCAGTTTATCGGGGTCTTTCTACGAGCAGTACTTC. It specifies CASSLSGSFYEQYF.

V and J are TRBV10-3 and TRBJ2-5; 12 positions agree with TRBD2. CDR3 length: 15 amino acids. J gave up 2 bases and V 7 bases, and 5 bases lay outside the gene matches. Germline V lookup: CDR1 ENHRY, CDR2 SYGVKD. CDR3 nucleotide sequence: TGTGCCATCAAAGGGACTAGCGGGCGGCAAGAGACCCAGTACTTC. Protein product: CAIKGTSGRQETQYF.

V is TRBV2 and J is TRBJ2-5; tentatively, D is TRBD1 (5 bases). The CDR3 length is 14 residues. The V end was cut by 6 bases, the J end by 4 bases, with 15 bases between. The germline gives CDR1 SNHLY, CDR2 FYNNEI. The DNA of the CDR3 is TGTGCCAGCAGAAAGCAGGGTGAAGGAGAGACCCAGTACTTC. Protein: CASRKQGEGETQYF. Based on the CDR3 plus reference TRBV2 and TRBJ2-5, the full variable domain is EPEVTQTPSHQVTQMGQEVILRCVPISNHLYFYWYRQILGQKVEFLVSFYNNEISEKSEIFDDQFSVERPDGSNFTLKIRSTKLEDSAMYFCASRKQGEGETQYFGPGTRLLVL.

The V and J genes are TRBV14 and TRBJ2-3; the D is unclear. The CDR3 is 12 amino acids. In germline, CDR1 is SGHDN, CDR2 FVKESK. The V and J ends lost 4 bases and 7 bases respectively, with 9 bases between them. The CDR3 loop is CASSLMSYTQYF. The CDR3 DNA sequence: TGTGCCAGCAGCCTCATGTCATATACGCAGTATTTT. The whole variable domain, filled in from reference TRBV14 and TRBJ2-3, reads EAGVTQFPSHSVIEKGQTVTLRCDPISGHDNLYWYRRVMGKEIKFLLHFVKESKQDESGMPNNRFLAERTGGTYSTLKVQPAELEDSGVYFCASSLMSYTQYFGPGTRLTVL.

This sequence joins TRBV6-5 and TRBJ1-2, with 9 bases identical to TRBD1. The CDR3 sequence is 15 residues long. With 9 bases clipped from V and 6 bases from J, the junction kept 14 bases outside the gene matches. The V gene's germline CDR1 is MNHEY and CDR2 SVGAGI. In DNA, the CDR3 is TGTGCCAGTAAAGTGGACGGGACAGGGCGTAATGGCTACACCTTC. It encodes CASKVDGTGRNGYTF.

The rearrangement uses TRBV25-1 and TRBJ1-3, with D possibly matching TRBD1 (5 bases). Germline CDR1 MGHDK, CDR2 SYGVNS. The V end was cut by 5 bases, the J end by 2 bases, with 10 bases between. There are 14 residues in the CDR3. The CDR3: CASSRTGAGNTIYF. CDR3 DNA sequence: TGTGCCAGCAGTCGGACGGGGGCTGGAAACACCATATATTTT.

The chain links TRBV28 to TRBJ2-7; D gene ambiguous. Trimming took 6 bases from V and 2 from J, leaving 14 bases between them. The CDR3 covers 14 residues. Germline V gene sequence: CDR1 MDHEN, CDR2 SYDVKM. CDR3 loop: CASSPPSSPYEQYF. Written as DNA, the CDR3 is TGTGCCAGCAGCCCCCCGTCGTCCCCCTACGAGCAGTACTTC.

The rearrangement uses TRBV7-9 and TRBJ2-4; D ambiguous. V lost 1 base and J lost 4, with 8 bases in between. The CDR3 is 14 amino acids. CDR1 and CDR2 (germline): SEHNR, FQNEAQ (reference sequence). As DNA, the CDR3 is TGTGCCAGCAGCTTAGTGGAAGGGAAAAACATTCAGTACTTC. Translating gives CASSLVEGKNIQYF.

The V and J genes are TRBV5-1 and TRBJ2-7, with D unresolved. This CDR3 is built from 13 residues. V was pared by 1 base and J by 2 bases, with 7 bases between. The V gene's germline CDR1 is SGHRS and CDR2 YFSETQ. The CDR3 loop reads CASSLTTPYEQYF. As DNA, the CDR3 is TGCGCCAGCAGCTTGACTACACCCTACGAGCAGTACTTC.

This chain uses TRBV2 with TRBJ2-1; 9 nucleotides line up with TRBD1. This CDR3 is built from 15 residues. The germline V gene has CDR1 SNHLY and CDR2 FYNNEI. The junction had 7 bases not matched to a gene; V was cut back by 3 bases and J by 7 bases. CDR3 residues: CASSEEQGAGNEQFF. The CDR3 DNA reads TGTGCCAGCAGTGAGGAACAGGGGGCGGGGAATGAGCAGTTCTTC.

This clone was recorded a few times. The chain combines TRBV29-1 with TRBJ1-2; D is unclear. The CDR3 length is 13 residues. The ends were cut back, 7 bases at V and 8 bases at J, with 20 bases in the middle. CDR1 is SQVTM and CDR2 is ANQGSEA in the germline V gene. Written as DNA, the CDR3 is TGCAGCGCGGACCCCGGTAGGAGCATCGGCTACACCTTC. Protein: CSADPGRSIGYTF.

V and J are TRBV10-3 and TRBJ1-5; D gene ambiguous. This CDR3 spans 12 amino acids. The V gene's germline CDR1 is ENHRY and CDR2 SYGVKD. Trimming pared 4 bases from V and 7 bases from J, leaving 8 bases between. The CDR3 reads CAISGVGQPQHF. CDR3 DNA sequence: TGTGCCATCAGTGGGGTCGGGCAGCCCCAGCATTTT.